These T cell receptor beta chains were read from a single sample in a study of neoadjuvant nivolumab and ipilimumab in lung cancer. Profiled with immunoSEQ multiplex PCR; TCRdb holds only in-frame clones, not every one. Of 7,000 to 9,500 clones in the sample, about 89% are singletons; the top ten hold 2.4%. This sample comprised tumor tissue, obtained after neoadjuvant nivolumab, alone or with ipilimumab, at or shortly before surgery. All receptors come from an adult with non-small cell lung cancer. Some clones in this sample may be carry-over from other donors' samples. Both conserved end residues are part of each CDR3.

V gene	J gene	CDR3 protein
TRBV27	TRBJ1-5	CASRRSFANNQPQHF
TRBV2	TRBJ1-1	CASSKQGWRVNEAFF
TRBV5-1	TRBJ2-7	CASSLRGGSYEQYF
TRBV30	TRBJ1-2	CAWRGGTGGRTTF
TRBV5-6	TRBJ2-7	CASSLETGPSSYEQYF
TRBV29-1	TRBJ2-7	CSVRDGSYEQYF
TRBV4-2	TRBJ2-3	CASSQEQGAGDTQYF
TRBV11-2	TRBJ2-7	CASSYRTSGRALEQYF
TRBV4-3	TRBJ2-1	CASSLPGQGQFF
TRBV11-2	TRBJ2-3	CASSSRPTSVDTQYF
TRBV29-1	TRBJ1-1	CSVGSGIRTEAFF
TRBV5-1	TRBJ2-3	CASSPATSGVGDTQYF
TRBV4-3	TRBJ2-7	CASSQAYRLASEQYF
TRBV20-1	TRBJ2-3	CSARVGDTQYF
TRBV6-5	TRBJ1-2	CASSYLGGDYGYTF
TRBV19	TRBJ2-5	CASSSRTSGEETQYF
TRBV10-1	TRBJ2-2	CATRSSNTGELFF
TRBV2	TRBJ1-2	CASSERQVNYGYTF
TRBV7-9	TRBJ2-7	CASSLPGQGYEQYF
TRBV19	TRBJ1-2	CASSPNPLYGYTF
TRBV7-9	TRBJ2-1	CASSILAAAYNEQFF
TRBV5-5	TRBJ2-3	CASSLVQGETDTQYF
TRBV7-6	TRBJ1-1	CASSLRTANTEAFF
TRBV18	TRBJ2-6	CASSRRTGSSGANVLTF
TRBV7-9	TRBJ1-1	CASSLVGPAEAFF
TRBV5-1	TRBJ1-3	CASSVSSSGNTIYF
TRBV10-3	TRBJ1-1	CAIRDRGNTEAFF
TRBV4-1	TRBJ1-1	CASSQGADRIKAFF
TRBV7-6	TRBJ2-7	CASSPGPNYEQYF